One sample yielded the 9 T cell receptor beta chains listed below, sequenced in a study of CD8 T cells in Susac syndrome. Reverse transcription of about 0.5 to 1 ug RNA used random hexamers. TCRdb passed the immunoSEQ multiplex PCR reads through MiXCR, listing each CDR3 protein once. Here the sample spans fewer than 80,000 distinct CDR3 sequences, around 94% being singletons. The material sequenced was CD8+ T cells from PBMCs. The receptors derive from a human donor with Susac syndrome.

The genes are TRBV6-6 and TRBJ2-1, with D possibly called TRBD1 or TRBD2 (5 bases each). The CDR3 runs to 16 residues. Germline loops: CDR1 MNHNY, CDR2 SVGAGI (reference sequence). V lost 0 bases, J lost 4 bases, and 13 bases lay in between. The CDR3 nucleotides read TGTGCCAGCAGTTACTCGACGGGGCCCCCTTACAATGAGCAGTTCTTC. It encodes CASSYSTGPPYNEQFF.

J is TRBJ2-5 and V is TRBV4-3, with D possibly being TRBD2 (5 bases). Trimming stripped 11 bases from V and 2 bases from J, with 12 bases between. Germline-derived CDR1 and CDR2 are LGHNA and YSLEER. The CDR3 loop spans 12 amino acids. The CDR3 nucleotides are TGCGCCCCGGGAAAGGGACAAGAGACCCAGTACTTC. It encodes CAPGKGQETQYF.

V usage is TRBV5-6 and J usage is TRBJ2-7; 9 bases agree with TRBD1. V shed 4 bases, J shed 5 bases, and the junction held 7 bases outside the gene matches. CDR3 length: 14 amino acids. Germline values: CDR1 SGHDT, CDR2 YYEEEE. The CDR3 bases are TGTGCCAGCAGCAACAGGGGGCAGATTCACGAGCAGTACTTC. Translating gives CASSNRGQIHEQYF.

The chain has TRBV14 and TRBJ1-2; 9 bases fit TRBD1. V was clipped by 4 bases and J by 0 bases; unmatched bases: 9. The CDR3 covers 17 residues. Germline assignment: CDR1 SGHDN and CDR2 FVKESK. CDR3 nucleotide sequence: TGTGCCAGCAGCCTCACGGGACAGGGCATAGCTAACTATGGCTACACCTTC. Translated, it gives CASSLTGQGIANYGYTF. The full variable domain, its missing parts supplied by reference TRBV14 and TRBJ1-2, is EAGVTQFPSHSVIEKGQTVTLRCDPISGHDNLYWYRRVMGKEIKFLLHFVKESKQDESGMPNNRFLAERTGGTYSTLKVQPAELEDSGVYFCASSLTGQGIANYGYTFGSGTRLTVV.

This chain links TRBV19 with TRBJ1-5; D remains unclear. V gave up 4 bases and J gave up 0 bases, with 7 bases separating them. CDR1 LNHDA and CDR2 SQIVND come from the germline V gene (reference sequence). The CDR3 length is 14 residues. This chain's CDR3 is CASSTSDSNQPQHF. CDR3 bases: TGTGCCAGTAGTACCAGTGATAGCAATCAGCCCCAGCATTTT.

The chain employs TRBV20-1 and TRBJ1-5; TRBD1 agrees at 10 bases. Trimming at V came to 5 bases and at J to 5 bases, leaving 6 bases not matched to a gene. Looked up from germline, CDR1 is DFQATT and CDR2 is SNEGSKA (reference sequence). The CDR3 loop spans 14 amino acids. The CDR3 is CSALRDRGHQPQHF. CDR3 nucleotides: TGCAGTGCTCTCCGGGACAGGGGACATCAGCCCCAGCATTTT.

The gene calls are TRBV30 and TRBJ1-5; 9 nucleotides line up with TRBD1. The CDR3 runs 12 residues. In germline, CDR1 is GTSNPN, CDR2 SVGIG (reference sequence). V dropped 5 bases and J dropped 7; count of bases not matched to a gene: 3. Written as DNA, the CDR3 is TGTGCCTGGGGACAGGGGAAACAGCCCCAGCATTTT. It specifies CAWGQGKQPQHF.

In nucleotides, the CDR3 is TGTGCCAGCAGCTGGGACAGGGAGGACAATGATGAGCAGTTCTTC. Protein product: CASSWDREDNDEQFF. V is TRBV5-6 and J is TRBJ2-1; TRBD1 matches 9 bases. V was pared by 3 bases and J by 8 bases, with 9 bases of the junction left unmatched. This CDR3 contains 15 residues. Per the germline V gene, CDR1 is SGHDT and CDR2 is YYEEEE.

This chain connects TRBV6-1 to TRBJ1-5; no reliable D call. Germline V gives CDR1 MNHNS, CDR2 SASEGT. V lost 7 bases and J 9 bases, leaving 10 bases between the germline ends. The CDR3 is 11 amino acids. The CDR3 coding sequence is TGTGCCAGCACCCACGGCCGGCCCCAGCATTTT. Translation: CASTHGRPQHF.